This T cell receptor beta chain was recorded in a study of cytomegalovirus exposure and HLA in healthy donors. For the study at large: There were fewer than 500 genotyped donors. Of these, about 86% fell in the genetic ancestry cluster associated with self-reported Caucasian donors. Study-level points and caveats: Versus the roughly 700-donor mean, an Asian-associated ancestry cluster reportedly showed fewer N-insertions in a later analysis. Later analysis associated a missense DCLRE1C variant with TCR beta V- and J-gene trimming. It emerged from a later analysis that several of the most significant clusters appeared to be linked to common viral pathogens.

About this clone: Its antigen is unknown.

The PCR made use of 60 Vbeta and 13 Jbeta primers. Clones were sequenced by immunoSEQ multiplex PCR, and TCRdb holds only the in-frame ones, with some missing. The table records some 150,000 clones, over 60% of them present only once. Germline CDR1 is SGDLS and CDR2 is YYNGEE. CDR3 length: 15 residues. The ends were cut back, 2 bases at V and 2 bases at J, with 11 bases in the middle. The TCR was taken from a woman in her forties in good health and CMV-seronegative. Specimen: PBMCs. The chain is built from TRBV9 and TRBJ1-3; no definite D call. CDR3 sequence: CASSVFEGPGNTIYF. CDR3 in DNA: TGTGCCAGCAGCGTCTTCGAGGGCCCTGGAAACACCATATATTTT.